These 19 T cell receptor beta chains originate from one sample sequenced in a study of T cell responses to AZD1222 COVID-19 vaccine. The protocol was immunoSEQ multiplex PCR, while the TCRdb copy is restricted to in-frame clones and leaves out a portion. The sample shows about 83,000 clones, approximately 85% of them seen only once. The starting material was peripheral blood, obtained on day 0 of AZD1222 vaccination. These receptors were taken from an adult in good health.

This clone was seen just once. The V call is TRBV28, the J call TRBJ1-6; D remains unclear. V lost 6 bases, J lost 8 bases, and 11 bases lay in between. Germline V CDR1 and CDR2: MDHEN, SYDVKM. CDR3 size: 13 residues. The CDR3 protein is CASRRLEDSPLHF. CDR3 DNA: TGTGCCAGCAGACGGCTGGAGGATTCACCCCTCCACTTT.

The V call is TRBV10-1, the J call TRBJ2-7; D not certain. V was shortened by 0 bases and J by 3 bases, with 6 bases between the two germline ends. The CDR3 runs 13 residues. Germline values: CDR1 WNHNN, CDR2 SYGVQD (reference sequence). This chain's CDR3 is CASSESESYEQYF. In DNA form, the CDR3 reads TGCGCCAGCAGTGAGTCGGAGAGCTACGAGCAGTACTTC.

This rearrangement joins TRBV19 to TRBJ1-1; TRBD1 aligns across 8 bases. Germline V gives CDR1 LNHDA, CDR2 SQIVND (reference sequence). With 7 bases clipped from V and 3 bases from J, the junction kept 10 bases outside the gene matches. The CDR3 consists of 15 residues. In DNA, the CDR3 is TGTGCCAGTACCCCCCCCAGGGGGCGCGACACTGAAGCTTTCTTT. It codes for CASTPPRGRDTEAFF.

This clone was observed once. The rearrangement uses TRBV4-1 and TRBJ2-2; perhaps TRBD2 as D (5 bases). V was clipped by 5 bases and J by 5 bases, with 12 bases between them. Germline V gives CDR1 MGHRA, CDR2 YSYEKL. The CDR3 extends over 14 amino acids. DNA for the CDR3: TGCGCCAGCAGCTGGCTAGCTGGGACCGGGGAGCTGTTTTTT. Amino acids: CASSWLAGTGELFF.

Only a few counts were recorded for this clone. J is TRBJ1-6 and V is TRBV3-1 (or the pseudogene TRBV3-2); possible D gene TRBD1, 6 bases. Trimming left V 4 bases short and J 12 bases short, with 16 bases between. Germline V gives CDR1 LGHDT, CDR2 YNNKEL (reference sequence). The CDR3 extends over 14 amino acids. CDR3 residues: CASSPILQGGPLHF. Here the CDR3 DNA reads TGTGCCAGCAGCCCGATTCTACAGGGTGGACCCCTCCACTTT.

The CDR3 sequence: CASSHTGQSYEQYF. CDR3 bases: TGCGCCAGCAGCCACACGGGACAGTCCTACGAGCAGTACTTC. The chain is built from TRBV4-1 and TRBJ2-7; 7 nucleotides match TRBD1. J was trimmed by 1 base and V by 3 bases; bases with no gene match: 3. The germline V gene encodes CDR1 MGHRA and CDR2 YSYEKL. The CDR3 has 14 residues.

This chain connects TRBV18 to TRBJ2-3, with 11 bases fitting TRBD2. Looked up from germline, CDR1 is KGHSH and CDR2 is LQKENI. The CDR3 consists of 15 residues. V lost 6 bases, J lost 9 bases, and 11 bases stayed unmatched. CDR3 residues: CASSPAGTSGGTQYF. The CDR3 nucleotides read TGTGCCAGCTCGCCCGCCGGGACTAGCGGAGGGACGCAGTATTTT.

The chain is built from TRBV2 and TRBJ2-1; weak D call: TRBD2 (6 bases). The V gene lost 4 bases and the J gene lost 7 bases, with 11 bases spanning the gap. Germline values: CDR1 SNHLY, CDR2 FYNNEI. CDR3 length: 13 residues. This CDR3 reads CASSGGGENEQFF. The CDR3 DNA follows: TGTGCCAGCAGTGGGGGCGGGGAGAATGAGCAGTTCTTC.

The V call is TRBV28, the J call TRBJ1-6; D remains unclear. Per the germline V gene, CDR1 is MDHEN and CDR2 is SYDVKM. The CDR3 consists of 13 residues. V lost 10 bases, J lost 5 bases, and 12 bases lay in between. Here the CDR3 reads CATTWGNNSPLHF. The DNA of the CDR3 is TGTGCCACCACCTGGGGAAATAATTCACCCCTCCACTTT.

The genes are TRBV21-1 and TRBJ1-4. TRBV21-1 is deemed a pseudogene. The length of the CDR3 is 11 residues. This CDR3 is CASKRREKLFF. The CDR3 DNA reads as TGTGCCAGCAAGAGGAGAGAAAAACTGTTTTTT.

This clone appeared once. The V gene is TRBV6-5, the J gene TRBJ2-1; no definite D call. Trimming pared 5 bases from V and 7 bases from J, leaving 18 bases between. This CDR3 spans 15 amino acids. Germline loops: CDR1 MNHEY, CDR2 SVGAGI. The CDR3 sequence: CASSPNMNLLNEQFF. The CDR3 bases are TGTGCCAGCAGTCCCAACATGAATCTCTTGAATGAGCAGTTCTTC.

This clone has more than one count but fewer than ten. This rearrangement joins TRBV5-1 to TRBJ1-5, with D possibly TRBD1 on 6 matching bases. Trimming cost V 5 bases and J 1 base, with 13 bases left between them. The CDR3 has 15 residues. The germline gives CDR1 SGHRS, CDR2 YFSETQ. Here the CDR3 DNA reads TGCGCCAGCAGACAGGGCTGGGGGAGCAATCAGCCCCAGCATTTT. The encoded protein is CASRQGWGSNQPQHF.

V is TRBV7-2 and J is TRBJ2-7; TRBD1 aligns across 9 bases. This CDR3 comprises 16 residues. Germline CDR1 and CDR2: SGHTA and FQGNSA. V was clipped by 5 bases and J by 3 bases; unmatched bases: 11. This CDR3 is CASSTDAGTGNYEQYF. CDR3 nucleotides: TGTGCCAGCAGCACCGACGCCGGGACAGGGAACTACGAGCAGTACTTC.

The CDR3 coding sequence is TGCGCCAGCAGCTTGGGTCTGGTTCAGGGTGGCTACACCTTC. Its protein product is CASSLGLVQGGYTF. The gene calls are TRBV5-1 and TRBJ1-2; perhaps TRBD1 as D (5 bases). Germline CDR1 is SGHRS and CDR2 is YFSETQ. This CDR3 region has 14 residues. V gave up 0 bases and J gave up 7 bases, with 13 bases separating them.

The V and J genes are TRBV30 and TRBJ1-2; D is uncertain. Per the germline V gene, CDR1 is GTSNPN and CDR2 is SVGIG (reference sequence). This CDR3 has 13 residues. The ends were cut back, 2 bases at V and 6 bases at J, with 13 bases in the middle. CDR3 nucleotide sequence: TGTGCCTGGAGTATGGGATTCGGGAATGGCTACACCTTC. It is translated as CAWSMGFGNGYTF.

This sequence joins TRBV7-8 and TRBJ1-5; TRBD1 aligns across 7 bases. The V segment lost 5 bases and the J segment 7 bases; nucleotides outside the gene matches: 17. Looked up from germline, CDR1 is SGHVS and CDR2 is FQNEAQ. This CDR3 comprises 17 residues. CDR3 nucleotide sequence: TGTGCCAGCAGCACAAGAATTGGACAGGAAACGTTCCAGCCCCAGCATTTT. This codes for CASSTRIGQETFQPQHF.

The chain combines TRBV14 with TRBJ1-2; D not resolved. Germline V gene sequence: CDR1 SGHDN, CDR2 FVKESK. The CDR3 has 13 residues. V shed 2 bases and J shed 4 bases, with 8 bases lying between them. CDR3 loop: CASSQMSGYGYTF. CDR3 bases: TGTGCCAGCAGCCAAATGTCGGGCTATGGCTACACCTTC. The entire variable domain, with the rest obtained from reference TRBV14 and TRBJ1-2, is as follows: EAGVTQFPSHSVIEKGQTVTLRCDPISGHDNLYWYRRVMGKEIKFLLHFVKESKQDESGMPNNRFLAERTGGTYSTLKVQPAELEDSGVYFCASSQMSGYGYTFGSGTRLTVV.

V usage is TRBV20-1 and J usage is TRBJ2-1, with D unclear. Germline V gives CDR1 DFQATT, CDR2 SNEGSKA (reference sequence). V was clipped by 4 bases and J by 7 bases, with 5 bases between them. The CDR3 length is 10 residues. The CDR3 nucleotides are TGCAGTGCTATAGGAAATGAGCAGTTCTTC. Translated, it gives CSAIGNEQFF.

The sample holds one count of this clone. This chain links TRBV30 with TRBJ2-7; 9 positions match TRBD2. This CDR3 is built from 16 residues. The germline V gene encodes CDR1 GTSNPN and CDR2 SVGIG (reference sequence). V trimming: 3 bases; J trimming: 0 bases; junction bases outside the gene matches: 9. The CDR3 sequence is CAWSTTLTSGSYEQYF. Here the CDR3 DNA reads TGTGCCTGGAGCACCACCCTGACTAGCGGCTCCTACGAGCAGTACTTC.